What follows are 16 T cell receptor beta chains derived from one specimen sequenced in a study of blood T cell repertoires in COVID-19. Repertoires were generated with immunoSEQ multiplex PCR, while TCRdb's copy carries only in-frame clones and drops some. The data hold about 260,000 clones, with about 88% observed a single time. The sequencing input was peripheral blood. The receptors stem from a man aged 25 to 45 with active or convalescent COVID-19.

The chain links TRBV5-1 to TRBJ2-7; tentatively, D is TRBD1 (6 bases). V was clipped by 4 bases and J by 2 bases, with 13 bases between them. Per germline, CDR1 SGHRS and CDR2 YFSETQ. This CDR3 comprises 14 residues. CDR3 protein: CASSRMTGAYEQYF. DNA for the CDR3: TGCGCCAGCAGCAGGATGACAGGAGCCTACGAGCAGTACTTC.

The V gene is TRBV6-5, the J gene TRBJ1-4, with D perhaps TRBD1 (5 bases). The CDR3 is 15 amino acids. V lost 2 bases to trimming and J lost 2 bases, with 9 bases between them. Per the germline V gene, CDR1 is MNHEY and CDR2 is SVGAGI. The CDR3 is CASSYRRVTNEKLFF. The CDR3, as DNA: TGTGCCAGCAGTTACCGCAGGGTGACTAATGAAAAACTGTTTTTT.

The gene calls are TRBV6-2 or TRBV6-3 and TRBJ1-4, with 7 bases lining up with TRBD1. Germline CDR1 reads MNHEY; CDR2 reads SVGEGT. The CDR3 is made up of 17 amino acids. The V segment lost 0 bases and the J segment 6 bases; nucleotides outside the gene matches: 10. The CDR3 region is CASSYSIYGTDDEKLFF. In DNA form, the CDR3 reads TGTGCCAGCAGTTACTCGATTTACGGGACAGACGATGAAAAACTGTTTTTT.

This chain uses TRBV18 with TRBJ1-5, with 11 bases that match TRBD1. V was clipped by 3 bases and J by 3 bases; unmatched bases: 7. The CDR3 contains 17 residues. CDR1 is KGHSH, CDR2 LQKENI, per germline. This chain's CDR3 is CASSPYGTGGDNQPQHF. The CDR3 region has the DNA TGTGCCAGCTCACCTTATGGGACAGGGGGAGACAATCAGCCCCAGCATTTT.

The chain employs TRBV27 and TRBJ1-3; D gene ambiguous. The CDR3 sequence is 14 residues long. Trimming removed 0 bases at V and 3 bases at J, with 6 bases between. The germline CDR1 and CDR2 sequences are MNHEY and SMNVEV (reference sequence). As DNA, the CDR3 is TGTGCCAGCAGTTTATCGTTGAGTGGAAACACCATATATTTT. Amino acids: CASSLSLSGNTIYF.

This chain joins TRBV6-5 and TRBJ2-2; TRBD1 aligns across 8 bases. The CDR3 covers 14 residues. The trim removed 6 bases at V and 7 bases at J, leaving 7 bases unmatched. Germline V CDR1 and CDR2: MNHEY, SVGAGI. The CDR3 sequence is CASRAGGLVGELFF. CDR3 DNA sequence: TGTGCCAGCAGGGCAGGGGGCCTGGTCGGGGAGCTGTTTTTT.

This clone was seen a handful of times. V is TRBV18 and J is TRBJ1-1; D not certain. The V end was cut by 1 base, the J end by 1 base, with 10 bases between. Germline lookup yields CDR1 KGHSH and CDR2 LQKENI. The CDR3 totals 15 residues. The CDR3 sequence is CASSPQSTANTEAFF. CDR3 in DNA: TGTGCCAGCTCACCACAGAGTACAGCGAACACTGAAGCTTTCTTT. Complete variable domain (other parts from reference TRBV18 and TRBJ1-1): NAGVMQNPRHLVRRRGQEARLRCSPMKGHSHVYWYRQLPEEGLKFMVYLQKENIIDESGMPKERFSAEFPKEGPSILRIQQVVRGDSAAYFCASSPQSTANTEAFFGQGTRLTVV.

The chain has TRBV6-5 and TRBJ1-5; D is ambiguous. Deletions cut 5 bases from V and 0 bases from J, with 5 bases between. This CDR3 has 13 amino acids. Looked up from germline, CDR1 is MNHEY and CDR2 is SVGAGI. CDR3 coding DNA: TGTGCCAGCAGTCCTAATAGCAATCAGCCCCAGCATTTT. Protein product: CASSPNSNQPQHF.

The chain joins TRBV5-1 to TRBJ2-1; 12 bases align to TRBD2. Germline V gene data show CDR1 as SGHRS and CDR2 as YFSETQ. The junction had 12 bases not matched to a gene; V was cut back by 6 bases and J by 8 bases. This CDR3 is built from 16 residues. This CDR3 is CASNSGPSGGAYEQFF. In DNA form, the CDR3 reads TGCGCCAGCAACTCTGGCCCTAGCGGGGGGGCCTATGAGCAGTTCTTC.

This chain connects TRBV29-1 to TRBJ1-2, with D maybe TRBD1 (6 bases). Looked up from germline, CDR1 is SQVTM and CDR2 is ANQGSEA. CDR3 length equals 16 residues. V was shortened by 5 bases and J by 5 bases, with 24 bases between the two germline ends. The CDR3 protein is CSVLEIVGGATYGYTF. CDR3 DNA sequence: TGCAGCGTTTTAGAGATCGTTGGGGGGGCTACTTATGGCTACACCTTC.

V usage is TRBV7-2 and J usage is TRBJ1-5; no firm D call. Trimming removed 5 bases from V and 5 bases from J, with 13 bases in between. Germline values: CDR1 SGHTA, CDR2 FQGNSA. The CDR3 loop spans 14 amino acids. The CDR3, as DNA: TGTGCCAGCAGCACCACGTCCTCGGATCAGCCCCAGCATTTT. Translated: CASSTTSSDQPQHF.

The chain couples TRBV5-4 to TRBJ2-7; D is possibly TRBD2 (5 bases). CDR1 and CDR2 (germline): SGHNT, YYREEE (reference sequence). V was cut by 0 bases and J by 9 bases, with 19 bases left in between. The CDR3 is made up of 15 amino acids. The CDR3 sequence: CASSLDRSVASWQYF. The DNA for the CDR3 is TGTGCCAGCAGCTTGGATAGGTCGGTAGCGTCGTGGCAGTACTTC.

The J gene is TRBJ1-5, the V gene TRBV5-6; no clear D gene. The ends were cut back, 4 bases at V and 5 bases at J, with 13 bases in the middle. This CDR3 comprises 14 residues. Germline V gene data show CDR1 as SGHDT and CDR2 as YYEEEE. The CDR3 protein is CASSEGRTYQPQHF. CDR3 DNA: TGTGCCAGCAGCGAAGGCAGGACTTATCAGCCCCAGCATTTT.

The CDR3 nucleotides read TGTGCCAGCAGTTCCGGGACTAAAAACTACGAGCAGTACTTC. Its translation: CASSSGTKNYEQYF. This rearrangement joins TRBV6-5 to TRBJ2-7; 7 bases are shared with TRBD2. The CDR3 runs 14 residues. V shed 4 bases and J 3 bases; nucleotides not matched to a gene: 6. The germline V gene encodes CDR1 MNHEY and CDR2 SVGAGI.

The chain carries TRBV6-6 and TRBJ1-4, with 7 bases fitting TRBD1. Trimming removed 4 bases from V and 3 bases from J; junction bases left unmatched: 2. The CDR3 has 14 residues. The germline gives CDR1 MNHNY, CDR2 SVGAGI (reference sequence). Here the CDR3 DNA reads TGTGCCAGCAGTTCGGGACAGCCTAATGAAAAACTGTTTTTT. Its translation: CASSSGQPNEKLFF.

The chain carries TRBV3-1 (or the pseudogene TRBV3-2) and TRBJ2-7; 7 bases match TRBD2. J lost 0 bases, V lost 3 bases, and 5 bases had no gene match. This CDR3 has 15 residues. Germline assignment: CDR1 LGHDT and CDR2 YNNKEL (reference sequence). The CDR3 coding sequence is TGTGCCAGCAGCCAGGCAGCGGGGAGCTCCTACGAGCAGTACTTC. Translation gives CASSQAAGSSYEQYF.